This T cell receptor beta chain was captured in a study of shared clonotypes between healthy human individuals. At the level of the study: CD4 naive cells filled three plates per donor, CD4 memory three, CD8 naive two and CD8 memory one.

Each PCR replicate from the sorted subsets contained roughly 210 ng DNA, which is some 32,000 T cell genomes. Only in-frame clones appear in the TCRdb table, and some are missing; sequencing was by immunoSEQ multiplex PCR. Here the sample spans millions of clones, around nine tenths being singletons. Trimming removed 5 bases from V and 10 bases from J; junction bases left unmatched: 4. The CDR3 is made up of 13 amino acids. In germline, CDR1 is WSHSY, CDR2 SAAADI. The receptor's source is a man aged 18 to 29 in good health. This rearrangement joins TRBV10-2 to TRBJ2-1; 11 nucleotides align to TRBD2. Sequenced sample: naive CD4+ T cells sorted from blood. Subset defined: CD45RA+ positively selected. The CDR3 sequence: CASSLSSGREQFF. In DNA form, the CDR3 reads TGCGCCAGCAGTCTTTCTAGCGGGAGGGAGCAGTTCTTC.